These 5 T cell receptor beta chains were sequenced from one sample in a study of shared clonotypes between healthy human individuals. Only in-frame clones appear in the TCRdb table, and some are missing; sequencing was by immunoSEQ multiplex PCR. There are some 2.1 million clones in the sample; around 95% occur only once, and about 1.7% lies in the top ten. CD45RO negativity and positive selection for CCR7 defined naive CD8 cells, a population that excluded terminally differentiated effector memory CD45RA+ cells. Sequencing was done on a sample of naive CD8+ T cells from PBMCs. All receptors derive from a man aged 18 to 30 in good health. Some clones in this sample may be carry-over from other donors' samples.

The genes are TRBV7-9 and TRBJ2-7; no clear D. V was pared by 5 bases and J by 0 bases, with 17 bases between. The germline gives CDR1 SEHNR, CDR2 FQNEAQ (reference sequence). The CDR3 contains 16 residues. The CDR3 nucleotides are TGTGCCAGCAGCCAAGTTGGTATGAGGAGCTCCTACGAGCAGTACTTC. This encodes CASSQVGMRSSYEQYF. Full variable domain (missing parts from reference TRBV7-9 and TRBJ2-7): DTGVSQNPRHKITKRGQNVTFRCDPISEHNRLYWYRQTLGQGPEFLTYFQNEAQLEKSRLLSDRFSAERPKGSFSTLEIQRTEQGDSAMYLCASSQVGMRSSYEQYFGPGTRLTVT.

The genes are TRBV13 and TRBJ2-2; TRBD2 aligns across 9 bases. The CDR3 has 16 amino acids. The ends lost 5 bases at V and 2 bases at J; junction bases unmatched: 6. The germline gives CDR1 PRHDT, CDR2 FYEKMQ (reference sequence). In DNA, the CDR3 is TGTGCCAGCAGCCAAACTAGCGGGCCAAACACCGGGGAGCTGTTTTTT. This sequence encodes CASSQTSGPNTGELFF.

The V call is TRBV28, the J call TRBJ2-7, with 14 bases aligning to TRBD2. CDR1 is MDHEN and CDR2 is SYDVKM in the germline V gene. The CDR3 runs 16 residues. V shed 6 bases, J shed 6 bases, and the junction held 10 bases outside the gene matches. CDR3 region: CASRGLAGVFVPEQYF. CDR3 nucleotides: TGTGCCAGCAGGGGACTAGCGGGAGTCTTCGTCCCCGAGCAGTACTTC.

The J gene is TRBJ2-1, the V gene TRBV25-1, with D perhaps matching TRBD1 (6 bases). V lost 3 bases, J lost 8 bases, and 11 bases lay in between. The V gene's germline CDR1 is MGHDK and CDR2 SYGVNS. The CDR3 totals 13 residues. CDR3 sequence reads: CASSETGVDEQFF. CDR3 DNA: TGTGCCAGCAGTGAGACAGGAGTCGATGAGCAGTTCTTC.

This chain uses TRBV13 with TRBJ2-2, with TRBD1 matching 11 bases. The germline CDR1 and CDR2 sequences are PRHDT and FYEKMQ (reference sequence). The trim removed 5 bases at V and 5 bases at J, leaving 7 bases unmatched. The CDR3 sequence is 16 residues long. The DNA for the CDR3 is TGTGCCAGCAGCCACGGGACAGGGGGAAGTACCGGGGAGCTGTTTTTT. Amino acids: CASSHGTGGSTGELFF. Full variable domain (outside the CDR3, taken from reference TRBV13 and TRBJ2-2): AAGVIQSPRHLIKEKRETATLKCYPIPRHDTVYWYQQGPGQDPQFLISFYEKMQSDKGSIPDRFSAQQFSDYHSELNMSSLELGDSALYFCASSHGTGGSTGELFFGEGSRLTVL.